The 11 T cell receptor beta chains in this list originate from one sample, sequenced in a study of CD8 T cells in ankylosing spondylitis. Study-level points and caveats: Seemingly distinctive of ankylosing spondylitis blood was a TCR beta motif formed by eight highly homologous variants.

Their antigens are not known. TCRdb recomputed calls from the 5' RACE reads with MiXCR, one row per CDR3 protein. The sample gives about 220,000 distinct CDR3 sequences, just under 7.5% of which show up once; over 12% is in the top ten. The sequencing sample was made of blood, either unsorted or a sorted T cell fraction (not recorded which). All receptors come from a male donor with ankylosing spondylitis.

Many counts were recorded for this clonotype. This chain joins TRBV29-1 and TRBJ2-7; a possible D gene is TRBD1 (5 bases). The germline V and J ends were trimmed by 1 base and 3 bases, with 7 bases remaining between them. This CDR3 has 12 amino acids. Germline CDR1 is SQVTM and CDR2 is ANQGSEA. As DNA, the CDR3 is TGCAGCGTTGAAGGACAGAACTACGAGCAGTACTTC. Translated, it gives CSVEGQNYEQYF.

In its sample, this clonotype was seen a few times. The CDR3 sequence: CASSSSTEDNTGELFF. The CDR3 coding sequence is TGTGCCAGCAGTTCCTCCACGGAGGACAACACCGGGGAGCTGTTTTTT. The chain couples TRBV12-3 or TRBV12-4 to TRBJ2-2; D is perhaps TRBD2 (5 bases). The V end was cut by 4 bases, the J end by 2 bases, with 14 bases between. CDR3 length: 16 residues.

This clonotype was recorded many times. The chain couples TRBV7-2 to TRBJ2-5, with no clear D. The CDR3 runs to 12 residues. Germline CDR1 is SGHTA and CDR2 is FQGNSA. V was trimmed by 4 bases and J by 6 bases, leaving 9 bases between them. CDR3 residues: CASSSPRQTQYF. In DNA, the CDR3 is TGTGCCAGCAGCTCCCCAAGGCAGACCCAGTACTTC.

This clonotype was counted many times. V is TRBV10-3 and J is TRBJ2-2; 14 positions agree with TRBD2. Trimming took 6 bases from V and 4 from J; bases not matched to a gene: 4. Germline lookup yields CDR1 ENHRY and CDR2 SYGVKD. The CDR3 contains 16 residues. The chain's CDR3 is CAISGTSGSITGELFF. In nucleotides, the CDR3 is TGTGCCATCAGCGGGACTAGCGGGAGCATCACCGGGGAGCTGTTTTTT.

The table lists this clonotype with a few counts. In nucleotides, the CDR3 is TGTGCCAGCGGGCAGCGGAGAACCTACGAGCAGTACTTC. This encodes CASGQRRTYEQYF. The J gene is TRBJ2-7, the V gene TRBV28; tentative D call: TRBD2 (5 bases). The CDR3 is made up of 13 amino acids. Trimming pared 8 bases from V and 2 bases from J, leaving 13 bases between. From germline, CDR1 is MDHEN and CDR2 SYDVKM.

The V gene is TRBV20-1, the J gene TRBJ2-2; possible D gene TRBD2, 7 bases. The CDR3 extends over 17 amino acids. V dropped 1 base and J dropped 3 bases, with 18 bases sitting between them. CDR1 and CDR2 from the germline V gene are DFQATT and SNEGSKA (reference sequence). DNA for the CDR3: TGCAGTGCTAGAGGCCCAGGGGAGGGCCCGGACACCGGGGAGCTGTTTTTT. This gives the protein CSARGPGEGPDTGELFF.

This clonotype was seen ten or more times. The chain joins TRBV6-2 or TRBV6-3 to TRBJ1-1, with a weak D call TRBD1 (5 bases). Per the germline V gene, CDR1 is MNHEY and CDR2 is SVGEGT. Trimming stripped 6 bases from V and 5 bases from J, with 13 bases between. This CDR3 contains 13 residues. The CDR3 protein is CASSRDGDTEAFF. In DNA, the CDR3 is TGTGCCAGCAGCCGGGACGGGGATACTGAAGCTTTCTTT.

V gene TRBV7-9 combines with J gene TRBJ1-1, with D possibly being TRBD1 (6 bases). V lost 4 bases and J 6 bases, leaving 18 bases between the germline ends. CDR3 length: 15 residues. CDR1 and CDR2 (germline): SEHNR, FQNEAQ (reference sequence). Written as DNA, the CDR3 is TGTGCCAGCAGCTCCGAAACTTCACAGGGTTCTGAAGCTTTCTTT. Encoded protein: CASSSETSQGSEAFF.

In its sample, this clonotype was seen many times. The DNA of the CDR3 is TGTGCCAGCAGTTTAATGCTGGGCTACAGATTGGAGACCCAGTACTTC. Its translation: CASSLMLGYRLETQYF. The chain has TRBV12-3 or TRBV12-4 and TRBJ2-5; D not certain. The CDR3 sequence is 16 residues long. Trimming removed 2 bases from V and 5 bases from J, with 18 bases in between.

This chain's CDR3 is CSASGLAGWNEQFF. CDR3 bases: TGCAGTGCTAGCGGGCTAGCGGGGTGGAATGAGCAGTTCTTC. V gene TRBV20-1 combines with J gene TRBJ2-1, with 9 bases aligning to TRBD2. Trimming took 3 bases from V and 7 from J; bases not matched to a gene: 7. CDR3 length equals 14 residues. In germline, CDR1 is DFQATT, CDR2 SNEGSKA (reference sequence).

This clonotype has a count of ten or more. The V and J genes are TRBV4-2 and TRBJ2-1; 10 bases align to TRBD2. The CDR3 length is 17 residues. Germline CDR1 and CDR2: LGHNA and YNFKEQ. Trimming took 4 bases from V and 7 from J; bases not matched to a gene: 13. The CDR3 loop reads CASSPRLLAGGSNEQFF. DNA for the CDR3: TGTGCCAGCAGCCCTCGACTCTTAGCGGGAGGCTCGAATGAGCAGTTCTTC.